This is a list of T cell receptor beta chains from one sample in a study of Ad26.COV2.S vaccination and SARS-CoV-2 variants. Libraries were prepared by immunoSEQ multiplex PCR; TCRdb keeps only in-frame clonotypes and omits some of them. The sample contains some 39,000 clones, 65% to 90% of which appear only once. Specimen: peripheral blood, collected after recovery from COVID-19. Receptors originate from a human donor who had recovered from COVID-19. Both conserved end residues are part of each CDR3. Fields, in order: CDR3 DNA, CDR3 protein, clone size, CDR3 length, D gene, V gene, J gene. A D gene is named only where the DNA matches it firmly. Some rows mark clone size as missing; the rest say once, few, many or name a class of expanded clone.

CDR3 DNA: TGTGCCAGCTCACCAGCAGGACAGGGGAACACTGAAGCTTTCTTT
CDR3 protein: CASSPAGQGNTEAFF
clone size: few
CDR3 length: 15
D gene: TRBD1
V gene: TRBV18
J gene: TRBJ1-1

CDR3 DNA: TGTGCCAGCAGCTTACCCCCAGCCAACATTCAGTACTTC
CDR3 protein: CASSLPPANIQYF
clone size: .
CDR3 length: 13
D gene: .
V gene: TRBV11-2
J gene: TRBJ2-4

CDR3 DNA: TGTGCCAGCAGTTCGTACCGATACCGGGCTGAAGCTTTCTTT
CDR3 protein: CASSSYRYRAEAFF
clone size: .
CDR3 length: 14
D gene: .
V gene: TRBV27
J gene: TRBJ1-1

CDR3 DNA: TGTGCCTGGAGTGTGGGGAACACCGGGGAGCTGTTTTTT
CDR3 protein: CAWSVGNTGELFF
clone size: .
CDR3 length: 13
D gene: .
V gene: TRBV30
J gene: TRBJ2-2

CDR3 DNA: TGTGCCAGTAGACGCGGACAGAGGGCCAGCCAAGAGACCCAGTACTTC
CDR3 protein: CASRRGQRASQETQYF
clone size: .
CDR3 length: 16
D gene: .
V gene: TRBV19
J gene: TRBJ2-5

CDR3 DNA: TGTGCCAGCAGCTTAGCTCGGGAGTCAGATAACACTGAAGCTTTCTTT
CDR3 protein: CASSLARESDNTEAFF
clone size: .
CDR3 length: 16
D gene: .
V gene: TRBV11-1
J gene: TRBJ1-1

CDR3 DNA: TGTGCCAGCAGTGAAGGCAGGGGGCGCATCGCTTACGAGCAGTACTTC
CDR3 protein: CASSEGRGRIAYEQYF
clone size: .
CDR3 length: 16
D gene: TRBD1
V gene: TRBV6-1
J gene: TRBJ2-7

CDR3 DNA: TGCGCCAGCAGCTCTGGGGGGAGCTCCTACGAGCAGTACTTC
CDR3 protein: CASSSGGSSYEQYF
clone size: few
CDR3 length: 14
D gene: .
V gene: TRBV5-1
J gene: TRBJ2-7

CDR3 DNA: TGTGCCAGCAGGATGACAGGGAACACTGAAGCTTTCTTT
CDR3 protein: CASRMTGNTEAFF
clone size: .
CDR3 length: 13
D gene: .
V gene: TRBV6-5
J gene: TRBJ1-1

CDR3 DNA: TGTGCCAGCAGCTTATCTTCTCCGGGACAGGGGGGCTACACCTTC
CDR3 protein: CASSLSSPGQGGYTF
clone size: .
CDR3 length: 15
D gene: TRBD1
V gene: TRBV7-9
J gene: TRBJ1-2

CDR3 DNA: TGTGCCAGCAGCCCAAAGACGGACAATAATTCACCCCTCCACTTT
CDR3 protein: CASSPKTDNNSPLHF
clone size: .
CDR3 length: 15
D gene: .
V gene: TRBV14
J gene: TRBJ1-6

CDR3 DNA: TGCGCCAGCAGCTTACGATCCGGGAACAGGGGTGAAGCTTTCTTT
CDR3 protein: CASSLRSGNRGEAFF
clone size: .
CDR3 length: 15
D gene: TRBD1
V gene: TRBV5-1
J gene: TRBJ1-1

CDR3 DNA: TGTGCCAGCAGCCAGGGGGTATGGACTGAAGCTTTCTTT
CDR3 protein: CASSQGVWTEAFF
clone size: .
CDR3 length: 13
D gene: .
V gene: TRBV14
J gene: TRBJ1-1

CDR3 DNA: TGTGCCAGCAGGGCCTCTGGAAACACCATATATTTT
CDR3 protein: CASRASGNTIYF
clone size: .
CDR3 length: 12
D gene: .
V gene: TRBV28
J gene: TRBJ1-3

CDR3 DNA: TGTGCCAGCAGCCAAGTCGGGGGATCAGAAGAGCAGTACTTC
CDR3 protein: CASSQVGGSEEQYF
clone size: few
CDR3 length: 14
D gene: .
V gene: TRBV3-1/TRBV3-2
J gene: TRBJ2-7

CDR3 DNA: TGTGCCAGCAAAAGCGCGGGGACATCAGATTCACCCCTCCACTTT
CDR3 protein: CASKSAGTSDSPLHF
clone size: .
CDR3 length: 15
D gene: .
V gene: TRBV9
J gene: TRBJ1-6

CDR3 DNA: TGTGCCAGCAGCTTGGTTCCGGGGCGGAACACTGAAGCTTTCTTT
CDR3 protein: CASSLVPGRNTEAFF
clone size: .
CDR3 length: 15
D gene: .
V gene: TRBV5-6
J gene: TRBJ1-1

CDR3 DNA: TGTGCCACCAGCAGAGGGCTAGCGGGGGGATTCCCCTACAATGAGCAGTTCTTC
CDR3 protein: CATSRGLAGGFPYNEQFF
clone size: .
CDR3 length: 18
D gene: TRBD2
V gene: TRBV15
J gene: TRBJ2-1

CDR3 DNA: TGCGCCAGCACCCAGGGAGATTCACCCCTCCACTTT
CDR3 protein: CASTQGDSPLHF
clone size: .
CDR3 length: 12
D gene: .
V gene: TRBV5-1
J gene: TRBJ1-6

CDR3 DNA: TGCGCCAGCAGCTTGGATGCAGGGGGAATGGCCGGGGAGCTGTTTTTT
CDR3 protein: CASSLDAGGMAGELFF
clone size: .
CDR3 length: 16
D gene: TRBD1
V gene: TRBV5-1
J gene: TRBJ2-2

CDR3 DNA: TGCGCCAGCAGCTTGGCAGTCGGGGGGGCCACAGATACGCAGTATTTT
CDR3 protein: CASSLAVGGATDTQYF
clone size: .
CDR3 length: 16
D gene: TRBD2
V gene: TRBV5-1
J gene: TRBJ2-3

CDR3 DNA: TGCGCCAGCAGCCAAGTATACGCAGGAGGAGATACGCAGTATTTT
CDR3 protein: CASSQVYAGGDTQYF
clone size: .
CDR3 length: 15
D gene: .
V gene: TRBV4-1
J gene: TRBJ2-3

CDR3 DNA: TGCGCCAGCAGCCAATTACAGGGGGGAGGTCAGCCCCAGCATTTT
CDR3 protein: CASSQLQGGGQPQHF
clone size: .
CDR3 length: 15
D gene: TRBD1
V gene: TRBV4-1
J gene: TRBJ1-5

CDR3 DNA: TGTGCCAGCAGCTTGGCCGGGCCTCTGGGAGAGCAGTACTTC
CDR3 protein: CASSLAGPLGEQYF
clone size: .
CDR3 length: 14
D gene: .
V gene: TRBV7-2
J gene: TRBJ2-7

CDR3 DNA: TGTGCCAGCAGTTTCTACAGGGGTGGCAATCAGCCCCAGCATTTT
CDR3 protein: CASSFYRGGNQPQHF
clone size: few
CDR3 length: 15
D gene: TRBD1
V gene: TRBV27
J gene: TRBJ1-5

CDR3 DNA: TGTGCCAGTAGTATCTGGCGAGCGAACACCGGGGAGCTGTTTTTT
CDR3 protein: CASSIWRANTGELFF
clone size: .
CDR3 length: 15
D gene: .
V gene: TRBV19
J gene: TRBJ2-2

CDR3 DNA: TGTGCCATCAGTGAGGGTGTAACAGATACGCAGTATTTT
CDR3 protein: CAISEGVTDTQYF
clone size: .
CDR3 length: 13
D gene: .
V gene: TRBV10-3
J gene: TRBJ2-3

CDR3 DNA: TGCGCCAGCAGCTTGGGCGGGGGGCCCGCCAACACCGGGGAGCTGTTTTTT
CDR3 protein: CASSLGGGPANTGELFF
clone size: .
CDR3 length: 17
D gene: TRBD2
V gene: TRBV5-1
J gene: TRBJ2-2

CDR3 DNA: TGTGCCAGCAGCTTGGTAACAGGGAGGGCAGAGACCCAGTACTTC
CDR3 protein: CASSLVTGRAETQYF
clone size: .
CDR3 length: 15
D gene: .
V gene: TRBV5-4
J gene: TRBJ2-5